Following are 20 T cell receptor beta chains from one sample sequenced in a study of human T cells and chemical hapten exposure. As to time point: pre-sensitization, week 0. Treatment of the sample: therapeutic diphenylcyclopropenone sensitization with weekly scalp DPC. TCRdb re-analysed the RACE reads in MiXCR, keeping a single row per CDR3 protein. The sample consists of 270,000 or so distinct CDR3 sequences, almost 8% of them appearing once. The specimen was whole blood, collected in connection with sensitization to the hapten diphenylcyclopropenone (DPC). The origin of the receptors is a man younger than 30 with alopecia areata. Some clones in this sample may be carry-over from other donors' samples.

This clonotype was picked up a small number of times. The V gene is TRBV6-5, the J gene TRBJ2-7; D may correspond to TRBD1 or TRBD2 (5 bases each). Germline V lookup: CDR1 MNHEY, CDR2 SVGAGI. The CDR3 is 10 amino acids. V shed 8 bases and J shed 5 bases, with 7 bases lying between them. The CDR3 DNA reads TGTGCCAGCGGGGGACACGAGCAGTACTTC. It translates to CASGGHEQYF.

This chain links TRBV7-3 with TRBJ1-6; tentative D call: TRBD1 (5 bases). Germline values: CDR1 SGHTA, CDR2 FQGTGA. This CDR3 has 17 residues. V gave up 7 bases and J gave up 4 bases, with 20 bases separating them. The CDR3 sequence: CASNHNAGLNYNSPLHF. The CDR3 nucleotides are TGTGCCAGCAACCACAACGCAGGGTTAAATTATAATTCACCCCTCCACTTT. Using reference TRBV7-3 and TRBJ1-6 for the parts outside the CDR3, the full variable domain is GAGVSQTPSNKVTEKGKYVELRCDPISGHTALYWYRQSLGQGPEFLIYFQGTGAADDSGLPNDRFFAVRPEGSVSTLKIQRTERGDSAVYLCASNHNAGLNYNSPLHFGNGTRLTVT.

This clonotype was seen repeatedly, ten times or more. The J gene is TRBJ1-1, the V gene TRBV7-3; a weak D match, TRBD1 (5 bases). The CDR3 covers 14 residues. The V and J ends lost 6 bases and 3 bases respectively, with 14 bases between them. The germline V gene has CDR1 SGHTA and CDR2 FQGTGA. CDR3 sequence reads: CASRSGTGYTEAFF. The CDR3 region has the DNA TGTGCCAGCAGATCCGGGACTGGGTACACTGAAGCTTTCTTT. Looking up the rest from reference TRBV7-3 and TRBJ1-1 gives the full variable domain: GAGVSQTPSNKVTEKGKYVELRCDPISGHTALYWYRQSLGQGPEFLIYFQGTGAADDSGLPNDRFFAVRPEGSVSTLKIQRTERGDSAVYLCASRSGTGYTEAFFGQGTRLTVV.

V usage is TRBV20-1 and J usage is TRBJ1-5; D unclear. Germline V gene data show CDR1 as DFQATT and CDR2 as SNEGSKA (reference sequence). The CDR3 is 17 amino acids. Trimming shortened V by 3 bases and J by 2 bases, and 20 bases separated the two germline ends. The chain's CDR3 is CSARREQMSVGNQPQHF. CDR3 coding DNA: TGCAGTGCTAGGAGGGAGCAGATGAGTGTGGGCAATCAGCCCCAGCATTTT.

This chain connects TRBV19 to TRBJ1-5; a weak D match, TRBD1 (5 bases). This CDR3 is 15 amino acids long. The V and J ends lost 6 bases and 4 bases respectively, with 16 bases between them. Germline V gene sequence: CDR1 LNHDA, CDR2 SQIVND (reference sequence). The CDR3 sequence is CASSGGGLINQPQHF. For the CDR3, the DNA is TGTGCCAGTAGCGGGGGTGGACTGATAAATCAGCCCCAGCATTTT.

This clonotype was picked up many times. The CDR3 protein is CASSLVQRVQETQYF. The DNA of the CDR3 is TGTGCCAGCAGCTTGGTTCAGAGAGTACAAGAGACCCAGTACTTC. The gene calls are TRBV5-5 and TRBJ2-5, with D unresolved. CDR1 SGHKS and CDR2 YYEKEE come from the germline V gene (reference sequence). The length of the CDR3 is 15 residues. Trimming took off 0 bases at V and 2 bases at J, with 11 bases between the two ends.

This clonotype was counted many times. This chain connects TRBV6-2 or TRBV6-3 to TRBJ1-2; D not resolved. Deletions cut 1 base from V and 4 bases from J, with 1 base between. The length of the CDR3 is 11 residues. Germline CDR1 reads MNHEY; CDR2 reads SVGEGT. The CDR3 nucleotides read TGTGCCAGCAGTTACTTCTATGGCTACACCTTC. It translates to CASSYFYGYTF.

The rearrangement joins TRBV5-1 to TRBJ1-1; D is undetermined. Trimming cost V 5 bases and J 4 bases, with 12 bases left between them. The CDR3 has 13 residues. CDR1 is SGHRS and CDR2 is YFSETQ in the germline V gene. The CDR3, as DNA: TGCGCCAGCAGATCGAGTTCGGCCACTGAAGCTTTCTTT. Its protein product is CASRSSSATEAFF.

The chain carries TRBV6-5 and TRBJ2-3; 7 bases fit TRBD1. The germline V gene encodes CDR1 MNHEY and CDR2 SVGAGI. The CDR3 totals 14 residues. The V and J ends lost 6 bases and 2 bases, in that order; junction bases with no gene match: 5. The DNA for the CDR3 is TGTGCCAGCAGCCGACAGGGTTTCACAGATACGCAGTATTTT. Translating it yields CASSRQGFTDTQYF.

This clonotype has only a few counts. The chain carries TRBV2 and TRBJ1-1; a weak D match, TRBD1 (6 bases). Germline CDR1 and CDR2: SNHLY and FYNNEI. This CDR3 spans 13 amino acids. Trimming took 6 bases from V and 5 from J, leaving 13 bases between them. Written as DNA, the CDR3 is TGTGCCAGCAGCAAGAAGGGGGTTACTGAAGCTTTCTTT. Translation gives CASSKKGVTEAFF.

This clonotype was observed a handful of times. The genes are TRBV12-3 or TRBV12-4 and TRBJ1-3, with no clear D. The CDR3 has 15 residues. The V and J ends lost 2 bases and 0 bases respectively, with 8 bases between them. The CDR3 region has the DNA TGTGCCAGCAGTTTACTGAGCCGCTCTGGAAACACCATATATTTT. Its protein is CASSLLSRSGNTIYF.

This clonotype showed up just a few times. The chain carries TRBV5-6 and TRBJ2-3; the D is unclear. V shed 4 bases and J shed 5 bases, with 8 bases lying between them. Looked up from germline, CDR1 is SGHDT and CDR2 is YYEEEE. The CDR3 loop spans 12 amino acids. The CDR3 DNA reads TGTGCCAGCAGCCGAAATGAAGATACGCAGTATTTT. Amino acids: CASSRNEDTQYF. Combining the CDR3 with reference TRBV5-6 and TRBJ2-3 gives the whole variable domain DAGVTQSPTHLIKTRGQQVTLRCSPKSGHDTVSWYQQALGQGPQFIFQYYEEEERQRGNFPDRFSGHQFPNYSSELNVNALLLGDSALYLCASSRNEDTQYFGPGTRLTVL.

The genes are TRBV15 and TRBJ2-7; a weak D match, TRBD1 (6 bases). The CDR3 runs 15 residues. V lost 3 bases, J lost 2 bases, and 14 bases lay in between. CDR1 and CDR2 from the germline V gene are LNHNV and YYDKDF (reference sequence). CDR3: CATSSGRGKTYEQYV. The CDR3 region has the DNA TGTGCCACCAGCAGTGGCAGGGGAAAGACCTACGAGCAGTACGTC.

This clonotype has a count of ten or more. The rearrangement links TRBV3-1 to TRBJ2-1, with D maybe TRBD1 (6 bases). The CDR3 runs to 12 residues. CDR1 and CDR2 from the germline V gene are LGHDT and YNNKEL (reference sequence). The ends were cut back, 4 bases at V and 7 bases at J, with 8 bases in the middle. The CDR3: CASSRRGNEQFF. The CDR3, as DNA: TGTGCCAGCAGCCGCAGGGGTAATGAGCAGTTCTTC.

The V call is TRBV5-1, the J call TRBJ2-5; D remains unclear. The CDR3 is 12 residues long. Trimming pared 1 base from V and 4 bases from J, leaving 5 bases between. CDR1 is SGHRS, CDR2 YFSETQ, per germline. CDR3: CASSLTLETQYF. As DNA, the CDR3 is TGCGCCAGCAGCTTGACGTTAGAGACCCAGTACTTC.

This clonotype was seen ten or more times. The gene calls are TRBV12-3 or TRBV12-4 and TRBJ1-2; 7 bases are a match to TRBD1. The CDR3 is 14 amino acids. V was clipped by 5 bases and J by 4 bases; unmatched bases: 7. In DNA form, the CDR3 reads TGTGCCAGCAGTAGCCGGGACAGTCTCTATGGCTACACCTTC. Its protein is CASSSRDSLYGYTF.

This clonotype showed up many times. The gene calls are TRBV3-1 and TRBJ2-7; a weak D match, TRBD2 (6 bases). CDR1 is LGHDT, CDR2 YNNKEL, per germline (reference sequence). V dropped 1 base and J dropped 5 bases, with 12 bases sitting between them. This CDR3 is built from 14 residues. CDR3 sequence: CASSQGTSRHEQYF. The DNA for the CDR3 is TGTGCCAGCAGCCAAGGCACTAGCCGCCACGAGCAGTACTTC.

The chain has TRBV28 and TRBJ2-1; perhaps TRBD2 as D (5 bases). Deletions cut 7 bases from V and 4 bases from J, with 17 bases between. This CDR3 has 15 residues. CDR1 and CDR2 from the germline V gene are MDHEN and SYDVKM. In DNA, the CDR3 is TGTGCCAGCATCACGAAGAGGACTGTTTACAATGAGCAGTTCTTC. Its protein product is CASITKRTVYNEQFF.

This clonotype has more than one count but fewer than ten. V gene TRBV6-1 combines with J gene TRBJ2-1; 8 bases align to TRBD1. The CDR3 is 12 amino acids. The germline gives CDR1 MNHNS, CDR2 SASEGT. The trim removed 10 bases at V and 6 bases at J, leaving 5 bases unmatched. The CDR3 loop reads CATVDRANEQFF. CDR3 DNA: TGTGCCACCGTGGACAGGGCCAATGAGCAGTTCTTC.

This clonotype was observed a handful of times. This CDR3 reads CASSYRRGKGEDTGELFF. The CDR3, as DNA: TGTGCCAGCAGTTACCGCCGTGGGAAGGGGGAGGACACCGGGGAGCTGTTTTTT. V usage is TRBV6-2 or TRBV6-3 and J usage is TRBJ2-2, with D perhaps matching TRBD1 or TRBD2 (6 bases each). Trimming removed 2 bases at V and 3 bases at J, with 19 bases between. CDR3 length: 18 amino acids. CDR1 is MNHEY, CDR2 SVGEGT, per germline.